This T cell receptor beta chain was identified in a study of blood T cell repertoires in COVID-19. Across the whole study: The United States, Italy and Spain provided the acute and convalescent COVID-19 samples. Nucleic acid was either cDNA or gDNA, and it came from T cells, B-cell-depleted T cells, or PBMCs.

Methods used by the authors: It was from reference gene primer amplification that nucleated cell counts were estimated. The assay was immunoSEQ multiplex PCR, and TCRdb's table has in-frame clones only and misses some. V, J and clone size reflect that table, while D and trimming were determined from the DNA. The sample shows over 150,000 clones, 80% to 85% of them seen only once. The germline V gene has CDR1 WSHSY and CDR2 SAAADI. The CDR3 totals 16 residues. Trimming pared 0 bases from V and 0 bases from J, leaving 9 bases between. The sequenced material came from peripheral blood. The chain uses TRBV10-2 and TRBJ1-5; D may be TRBD1 (6 bases). The clonotype was recovered from a man aged 65 to 79 with active or convalescent COVID-19. CDR3 sequence: CASSESGGYSNQPQHF. The CDR3 DNA reads as TGCGCCAGCAGTGAGTCAGGGGGTTATAGCAATCAGCCCCAGCATTTT.